This T cell receptor (beta chain) emerged from a study of blood T cell repertoires in COVID-19. The CDR3 is 15 residues long. Looked up from germline, CDR1 is SGHAT and CDR2 is FQNNGV. The V gene end was trimmed by 5 bases and the J gene end by 1 base; junction bases not matched to a gene: 7. TCRdb's copy holds only in-frame clones and misses some; the assay was immunoSEQ multiplex PCR. The sample includes roughly 130,000 clones, 79% of them seen just once. The sequencing sample was made of peripheral blood. This rearrangement joins TRBV11-2 to TRBJ1-1; 7 nucleotides agree with TRBD1. The receptor comes from a woman in her 70s with COVID-19, enrolled during active disease. The CDR3 protein is CASSLRQGGNTEAFF. Here the CDR3 DNA reads TGTGCCAGCAGCCTTAGACAGGGAGGGAACACTGAAGCTTTCTTT.